This T cell receptor beta chain emerged from a study of cytomegalovirus exposure and HLA in healthy donors. Study in general: Earlier, 95 million to 130 million unique TCR beta sequences were recovered from approximately 200 million T cells by an analysis.

13 Jbeta primers and 60 Vbeta primers were used for the PCR. Profiled with immunoSEQ multiplex PCR; TCRdb holds only in-frame clones, not every one. This table holds fewer than 50,000 clones, about 66% found once. V was shortened by 4 bases and J by 7 bases, with 15 bases between the two germline ends. The CDR3 loop spans 14 amino acids. Per the germline V gene, CDR1 is ENHRY and CDR2 is SYGVKD. On this clone: Its antigen remains unidentified.

General study points: At a 0.05 false discovery rate, a later analysis found around 17,000 TCR beta sequences to be associated with HLA alleles. Across donors, sequencing depth was assumed by presence/absence analyses to be roughly uniform. A later analysis revealed that TCR association rates differed between HLA loci, peaking at DRB1 and bottoming out at HLA-C.

This chain joins TRBV10-3 and TRBJ2-3, with TRBD1 as a possible D gene (5 bases). Material: PBMCs. The origin of this receptor is a man in his forties or fifties in good health and CMV-seropositive. In DNA, the CDR3 is TGTGCCATCAGTGGAGGTCTTAGACAGAATACGCAGTATTTT. Translation gives CAISGGLRQNTQYF.